The T cell receptor beta chain under discussion was sequenced for a study of T-cell reconstitution after alpha-beta-depleted transplantation in children. Findings and caveats of the study: The study traced high day-60 TCRbeta diversity in some patients to surviving recipient T cells and thymic progenitors. Newly generated T cells supplied most T-cell counts and diversity one year post-transplant.

Germline loops: CDR1 SGHKS, CDR2 YYEKEE (reference sequence). Trimming removed 0 bases from V and 3 bases from J, with 8 bases in between. This CDR3 comprises 14 residues. Preparation of the TCRbeta library was carried out with unique molecular identifiers. From the PCR reads, TCRdb called clonotypes with MiXCR, one entry per CDR3 protein. Of approximately 350,000 distinct CDR3 sequences in the sample, 15% to 20% were seen once. This clonotype has more than one count but fewer than ten. Antigen: not known. The TCR originated in a male patient under 10 years old who had a stem cell transplant for acute lymphoblastic leukemia, so the T cells may come from the graft donor. The input for sequencing was PBMCs, mostly from graft donor cells, taken 360 days after TCRalphabeta/CD19-depleted stem cell transplant. The chain joins TRBV5-5 to TRBJ2-3, with a possible D match to TRBD1 (5 bases). This CDR3 is CASSLETATDTQYF. The CDR3, as DNA: TGTGCCAGCAGCTTGGAGACAGCAACAGATACGCAGTATTTT. The variable domain in full, with the rest retrieved from reference TRBV5-5 and TRBJ2-3, is DAGVTQSPTHLIKTRGQQVTLRCSPISGHKSVSWYQQVLGQGPQFIFQYYEKEERGRGNFPDRFSARQFPNYSSELNVNALLLGDSALYLCASSLETATDTQYFGPGTRLTVL.